This TCR beta chain came from a study of beta chain features in type 1 diabetes. Germline V CDR1 and CDR2: SGHRS, YFSETQ. Trimming shortened V by 6 bases and J by 2 bases, and 11 bases separated the two germline ends. This CDR3 region has 14 residues. There are a few counts of this clone. Antigen unknown. cDNA synthesis used the whole RNA isolate, giving expressed TCRB sequences. The method was immunoSEQ multiplex PCR; TCRdb's version includes in-frame clones alone and lacks a portion of them. The sample shows approximately 170,000 clones, about 9.1% of them seen only once. General study results and limits: Insertions were fewer and deletions more numerous at VDJ junctions in type 1 diabetes patients. Naive, central memory and Treg TCRB repertoires appeared more alike in patients than in healthy donors.

The chain uses TRBV5-1 and TRBJ2-2; D is perhaps TRBD1 (5 bases). The sample comprised central memory CD4+ T cells from blood. The sequence came from a woman in her late teens or twenties in good health. The CDR3 spells CASKTDQNTGELFF. The CDR3 DNA follows: TGCGCCAGCAAGACAGACCAAAACACCGGGGAGCTGTTTTTT. Drawing the rest from reference TRBV5-1 and TRBJ2-2, the complete variable domain is KAGVTQTPRYLIKTRGQQVTLSCSPISGHRSVSWYQQTPGQGLQFLFEYFSETQRNKGNFPGRFSGRQFSNSRSEMNVSTLELGDSALYLCASKTDQNTGELFFGEGSRLTVL.